This is a list of T cell receptor beta chains from one sample in a study of T cell repertoires in cytomegalovirus infection. TCRdb recomputed calls from the reads with MiXCR, one row per CDR3 protein. The sample lists under 350,000 distinct CDR3 sequences; approximately 10% were seen once. Sequences were obtained from PBMCs. The receptors derive from a human donor in good health (CMV status not recorded). Some clones in this sample may be carry-over from other donors' samples. The CDR3 runs from the conserved cysteine through the conserved F or W. The D gene is left open where the match is weak. Where a row states a size, it is once, few, many or the class of an expanded clone; other rows omit it.

v_gene: TRBV2
d_gene: NA
j_gene: TRBJ2-7
abundance: many
CDR3aa: CASSLELQYF
CDR3nt: TGTGCCAGCAGCTTAGAACTACAGTACTTC

v_gene: TRBV11-2
d_gene: NA
j_gene: TRBJ2-3
abundance: NA
CDR3aa: CASSLVVLTDTQYF
CDR3nt: TGTGCCAGCAGCTTAGTCGTCTTAACAGATACGCAGTATTTT

v_gene: TRBV12-3/TRBV12-4
d_gene: NA
j_gene: TRBJ2-2
abundance: many
CDR3aa: CASSFNRYNTGELFF
CDR3nt: TGTGCCAGCAGTTTTAATCGGTATAACACCGGGGAGCTGTTTTTT

v_gene: TRBV20-1
d_gene: TRBD1
j_gene: TRBJ1-1
abundance: many
CDR3aa: CSAGQGNTEAFF
CDR3nt: TGCAGTGCCGGACAGGGGAACACTGAAGCTTTCTTT

v_gene: TRBV5-6
d_gene: NA
j_gene: TRBJ2-3
abundance: NA
CDR3aa: CASKRGSRNTDTQYF
CDR3nt: TGTGCCAGCAAACGGGGGAGCAGAAACACAGATACGCAGTATTTT

v_gene: TRBV20-1
d_gene: NA
j_gene: TRBJ1-5
abundance: many
CDR3aa: CSARQQGYQPQHF
CDR3nt: TGCAGTGCTAGACAACAGGGCTATCAGCCCCAGCATTTT

v_gene: TRBV7-2
d_gene: NA
j_gene: TRBJ1-4
abundance: many
CDR3aa: CASNRGGSTNEKLFF
CDR3nt: TGTGCCAGCAATCGCGGGGGGTCAACTAATGAAAAACTGTTTTTT

v_gene: TRBV14
d_gene: NA
j_gene: TRBJ2-7
abundance: NA
CDR3aa: CASSARVLLYF
CDR3nt: TGTGCCAGCAGCGCCCGGGTCCTACTGTACTTC

v_gene: TRBV7-2
d_gene: NA
j_gene: TRBJ1-2
abundance: many
CDR3aa: CASSLVKGGYGYTF
CDR3nt: TGTGCCAGCAGCTTAGTAAAAGGGGGCTATGGCTACACCTTC

v_gene: TRBV29-1
d_gene: NA
j_gene: TRBJ1-1
abundance: NA
CDR3aa: CSVRVGGTKLNTEAFF
CDR3nt: TGCAGCGTGAGGGTAGGGGGAACTAAACTGAACACTGAAGCTTTCTTT

v_gene: TRBV6-5
d_gene: NA
j_gene: TRBJ1-4
abundance: NA
CDR3aa: CASSYLGQNEKLFF
CDR3nt: TGTGCCAGCAGTTACTTAGGGCAGAATGAAAAACTGTTTTTT

v_gene: TRBV6-1
d_gene: TRBD1
j_gene: TRBJ1-3
abundance: many
CDR3aa: CASRPTGGGNTIYF
CDR3nt: TGTGCCAGCAGACCGACAGGGGGTGGAAACACCATATATTTT

v_gene: TRBV20-1
d_gene: TRBD1
j_gene: TRBJ2-5
abundance: NA
CDR3aa: CSAAGGEIETQYF
CDR3nt: TGCAGTGCTGCAGGGGGCGAGATAGAGACCCAGTACTTC

v_gene: TRBV6-1
d_gene: TRBD1
j_gene: TRBJ1-2
abundance: many
CDR3aa: CASREEGALRYTF
CDR3nt: TGTGCCAGCAGGGAGGAGGGGGCTTTACGCTACACCTTC

v_gene: TRBV6-2/TRBV6-3
d_gene: NA
j_gene: TRBJ2-6
abundance: many
CDR3aa: CASSPGPGIMPNVLTF
CDR3nt: TGTGCCAGCAGTCCCGGACCGGGAATCATGCCCAACGTCCTGACTTTC

v_gene: TRBV9
d_gene: NA
j_gene: TRBJ2-5
abundance: many
CDR3aa: CASSDQGEGAYQETQYF
CDR3nt: TGTGCCAGCAGCGATCAGGGCGAAGGGGCGTACCAAGAGACCCAGTACTTC

v_gene: TRBV7-2
d_gene: NA
j_gene: TRBJ2-1
abundance: many
CDR3aa: CASSSSGNEQFF
CDR3nt: TGTGCCAGCAGCTCCTCCGGCAATGAGCAGTTCTTC

v_gene: TRBV12-3/TRBV12-4
d_gene: NA
j_gene: TRBJ1-5
abundance: many
CDR3aa: CASSFSGRRDQPQHF
CDR3nt: TGTGCCAGCAGTTTTTCAGGACGCAGGGATCAGCCCCAGCATTTT

v_gene: TRBV6-2/TRBV6-3
d_gene: NA
j_gene: TRBJ2-1
abundance: many
CDR3aa: CASDKARGSYNEQFF
CDR3nt: TGTGCCTCCGACAAGGCCCGCGGTTCCTACAATGAGCAGTTCTTC

v_gene: TRBV7-2
d_gene: NA
j_gene: TRBJ2-5
abundance: few
CDR3aa: CASSFRWQETQYF
CDR3nt: TGTGCCAGCAGCTTCAGGTGGCAAGAGACCCAGTACTTC

v_gene: TRBV7-8
d_gene: NA
j_gene: TRBJ1-5
abundance: many
CDR3aa: CASSSRQNNQPQHF
CDR3nt: TGTGCCAGCAGCTCTAGACAGAACAATCAGCCCCAGCATTTT

v_gene: TRBV6-1
d_gene: TRBD1
j_gene: TRBJ2-4
abundance: few
CDR3aa: CASSELGQIKNIQYF
CDR3nt: TGTGCCAGCAGTGAATTGGGACAGATCAAAAACATTCAGTACTTC

v_gene: TRBV5-1
d_gene: NA
j_gene: TRBJ1-1
abundance: NA
CDR3aa: CASLRDPTRPEAFF
CDR3nt: TGCGCCAGCCTCCGGGACCCCACGAGGCCTGAAGCTTTCTTT

v_gene: TRBV2
d_gene: NA
j_gene: TRBJ2-2
abundance: few
CDR3aa: CASGYAFGELFF
CDR3nt: TGTGCCAGCGGTTATGCGTTCGGGGAGCTGTTTTTT

v_gene: TRBV7-9
d_gene: NA
j_gene: TRBJ1-4
abundance: many
CDR3aa: CASSNDRQLFF
CDR3nt: TGTGCCAGCAGCAATGACAGGCAACTGTTTTTT

v_gene: TRBV6-4
d_gene: NA
j_gene: TRBJ1-1
abundance: NA
CDR3aa: CASSPGTPITEAFF
CDR3nt: TGTGCCAGCAGCCCGGGGACACCGATCACTGAAGCTTTCTTT

v_gene: TRBV2
d_gene: NA
j_gene: TRBJ1-2
abundance: many
CDR3aa: CASTLAAGAPYGYTF
CDR3nt: TGTGCCAGCACTTTAGCAGCAGGGGCGCCCTATGGCTACACCTTC

v_gene: TRBV5-5
d_gene: NA
j_gene: TRBJ2-7
abundance: many
CDR3aa: CASSWAVGDGYEQYF
CDR3nt: TGTGCCAGCAGCTGGGCGGTGGGGGATGGCTACGAGCAGTACTTC

v_gene: TRBV7-9
d_gene: TRBD1
j_gene: TRBJ1-3
abundance: many
CDR3aa: CASSLGTVRRNTIYF
CDR3nt: TGTGCCAGCAGTCTTGGGACAGTCCGTCGAAACACCATATATTTT

v_gene: TRBV28
d_gene: TRBD1
j_gene: TRBJ1-2
abundance: many
CDR3aa: CASRGTGTVYGYTF
CDR3nt: TGTGCCAGCAGGGGGACAGGGACGGTCTATGGCTACACCTTC

v_gene: TRBV7-2
d_gene: NA
j_gene: TRBJ2-3
abundance: many
CDR3aa: CASSQALTDTQYF
CDR3nt: TGTGCCAGCAGCCAAGCCCTCACAGATACGCAGTATTTT

v_gene: TRBV20-1
d_gene: TRBD1
j_gene: TRBJ1-1
abundance: few
CDR3aa: CSASPFWTGGEAFF
CDR3nt: TGCAGTGCTAGCCCATTCTGGACAGGGGGCGAGGCTTTCTTT

v_gene: TRBV20-1
d_gene: TRBD2
j_gene: TRBJ2-3
abundance: many
CDR3aa: CSASLAGALRGTDTQYF
CDR3nt: TGCAGTGCCTCGCTAGCGGGGGCTCTGAGAGGCACAGATACGCAGTATTTT

v_gene: TRBV7-8
d_gene: TRBD1
j_gene: TRBJ1-3
abundance: NA
CDR3aa: CASSRGTRGLGNTIYF
CDR3nt: TGTGCCAGCAGCCGGGGTACGAGGGGGCTCGGAAACACCATATATTTT

v_gene: TRBV14
d_gene: NA
j_gene: TRBJ1-1
abundance: NA
CDR3aa: CASSQVTWNTEAFF
CDR3nt: TGTGCCAGCAGCCAGGTTACGTGGAACACTGAAGCTTTCTTT

v_gene: TRBV29-1
d_gene: NA
j_gene: TRBJ2-2
abundance: NA
CDR3aa: CSVGGGRTGELFF
CDR3nt: TGCAGCGTTGGTGGGGGGCGCACCGGGGAGCTGTTTTTT

v_gene: TRBV7-4
d_gene: NA
j_gene: TRBJ2-2
abundance: NA
CDR3aa: CASSLGWTGELFF
CDR3nt: TGTGCCAGCAGCTTAGGGTGGACCGGGGAGCTGTTTTTT

v_gene: TRBV5-1
d_gene: NA
j_gene: TRBJ1-5
abundance: many
CDR3aa: CASSSAGDSNQPQHF
CDR3nt: TGCGCCAGCAGCTCTGCAGGGGATAGCAATCAGCCCCAGCATTTT

v_gene: TRBV7-6
d_gene: NA
j_gene: TRBJ2-5
abundance: many
CDR3aa: CASSLIPLMETLQETQYF
CDR3nt: TGTGCCAGCAGCTTGATACCCCTTATGGAAACCCTACAAGAGACCCAGTACTTC

v_gene: TRBV28
d_gene: NA
j_gene: TRBJ2-6
abundance: many
CDR3aa: CASSWVSGANVLTF
CDR3nt: TGTGCCAGCAGTTGGGTTTCTGGGGCCAACGTCCTGACTTTC

v_gene: TRBV29-1
d_gene: NA
j_gene: TRBJ1-1
abundance: NA
CDR3aa: CSVVPRSSNPNTEAFF
CDR3nt: TGCAGCGTTGTTCCCCGATCGTCTAATCCGAACACTGAAGCTTTCTTT

v_gene: TRBV29-1
d_gene: NA
j_gene: TRBJ2-2
abundance: many
CDR3aa: CSVGAHNTGELFF
CDR3nt: TGCAGCGTGGGAGCCCATAACACCGGGGAGCTGTTTTTT

v_gene: TRBV3-1
d_gene: NA
j_gene: TRBJ2-5
abundance: NA
CDR3aa: CASSKDTGGETQYF
CDR3nt: TGTGCCAGCAGCAAAGATACCGGGGGAGAGACCCAGTACTTC

v_gene: TRBV29-1
d_gene: TRBD1
j_gene: TRBJ1-1
abundance: few
CDR3aa: CSGDRGNTEAFF
CDR3nt: TGCAGCGGGGACAGGGGGAACACTGAAGCTTTCTTT

v_gene: TRBV7-8
d_gene: NA
j_gene: TRBJ2-7
abundance: many
CDR3aa: CASSLGSLLYEQYF
CDR3nt: TGTGCCAGCAGCTTAGGCAGCCTACTCTACGAGCAGTACTTC

v_gene: TRBV10-3
d_gene: NA
j_gene: TRBJ2-3
abundance: NA
CDR3aa: CAISFQGEDTQYF
CDR3nt: TGTGCCATCAGTTTTCAGGGTGAAGATACGCAGTATTTT

v_gene: TRBV12-3/TRBV12-4
d_gene: NA
j_gene: TRBJ2-4
abundance: many
CDR3aa: CASTPGTTINIQYF
CDR3nt: TGTGCCAGCACCCCCGGGACAACTATAAACATTCAGTACTTC

v_gene: TRBV20-1
d_gene: TRBD1
j_gene: TRBJ2-7
abundance: NA
CDR3aa: CSARDRYRGYEQYF
CDR3nt: TGCAGTGCTAGAGATAGGTACAGGGGCTACGAGCAGTACTTC

v_gene: TRBV13
d_gene: TRBD1
j_gene: TRBJ2-7
abundance: NA
CDR3aa: CASSEQGVEQYF
CDR3nt: TGTGCCAGCAGTGAACAGGGGGTCGAGCAGTACTTC

v_gene: TRBV19
d_gene: TRBD2
j_gene: TRBJ2-1
abundance: many
CDR3aa: CASSDPPTSGGASEQFF
CDR3nt: TGTGCCAGTAGCGACCCCCCGACTAGCGGGGGGGCAAGTGAGCAGTTCTTC

v_gene: TRBV29-1
d_gene: NA
j_gene: TRBJ2-5
abundance: many
CDR3aa: CSVVISAGWETQYF
CDR3nt: TGCAGCGTTGTCATCAGTGCAGGGTGGGAGACCCAGTACTTC

v_gene: TRBV6-1
d_gene: TRBD1
j_gene: TRBJ2-7
abundance: NA
CDR3aa: CASRTRDSASRGLYYEQYF
CDR3nt: TGTGCCAGCAGAACCCGGGACAGCGCGTCTCGGGGCCTTTACTACGAGCAGTACTTC

v_gene: TRBV19
d_gene: NA
j_gene: TRBJ1-3
abundance: NA
CDR3aa: CATQRYPGNTIYF
CDR3nt: TGTGCCACCCAGCGGTACCCTGGAAACACCATATATTTT

v_gene: TRBV29-1
d_gene: NA
j_gene: TRBJ2-3
abundance: many
CDR3aa: CSVENRNTDTQYF
CDR3nt: TGCAGCGTTGAAAACAGAAACACAGATACGCAGTATTTT

v_gene: TRBV5-1
d_gene: NA
j_gene: TRBJ2-1
abundance: NA
CDR3aa: CASSPEGLQTSYNEQFF
CDR3nt: TGCGCCAGCAGCCCAGAAGGACTCCAGACCTCCTACAATGAGCAGTTCTTC

v_gene: TRBV29-1
d_gene: TRBD1
j_gene: TRBJ2-7
abundance: few
CDR3aa: CSSSQGAGEQYF
CDR3nt: TGCAGCTCCAGCCAGGGGGCCGGAGAGCAGTACTTC

v_gene: TRBV7-3
d_gene: TRBD1
j_gene: TRBJ2-5
abundance: few
CDR3aa: CASSSWAGGVETQYF
CDR3nt: TGTGCCAGCAGCTCGTGGGCAGGGGGCGTGGAGACCCAGTACTTC

v_gene: TRBV2
d_gene: TRBD2
j_gene: TRBJ2-2
abundance: NA
CDR3aa: CASRRLAGSTGELFF
CDR3nt: TGTGCCAGCAGACGACTAGCGGGGAGTACCGGGGAGCTGTTTTTT

v_gene: TRBV20-1
d_gene: TRBD2
j_gene: TRBJ2-3
abundance: NA
CDR3aa: CSARSGGRTDTQYF
CDR3nt: TGCAGTGCTAGGAGCGGGGGCCGCACAGATACGCAGTATTTT

v_gene: TRBV6-2/TRBV6-3
d_gene: NA
j_gene: TRBJ2-1
abundance: many
CDR3aa: CASVSRRANEQFF
CDR3nt: TGTGCCAGCGTGAGTCGCAGGGCCAATGAGCAGTTCTTC